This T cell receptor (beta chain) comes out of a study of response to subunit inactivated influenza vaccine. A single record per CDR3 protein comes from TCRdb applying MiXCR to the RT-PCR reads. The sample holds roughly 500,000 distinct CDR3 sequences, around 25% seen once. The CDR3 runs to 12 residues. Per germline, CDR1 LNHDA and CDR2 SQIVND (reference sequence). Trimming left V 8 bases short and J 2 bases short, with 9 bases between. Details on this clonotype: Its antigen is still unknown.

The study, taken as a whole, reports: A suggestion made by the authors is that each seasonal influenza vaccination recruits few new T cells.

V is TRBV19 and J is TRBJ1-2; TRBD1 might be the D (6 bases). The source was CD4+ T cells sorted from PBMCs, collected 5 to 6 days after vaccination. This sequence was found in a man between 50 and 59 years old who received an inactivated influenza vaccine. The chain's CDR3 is CASGQYNYGYTF. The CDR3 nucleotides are TGTGCCAGTGGACAGTACAACTATGGCTACACCTTC.